Listed below are T cell receptor beta chains from one sample, sequenced in a study of regulatory T cells in long-lasting Graves disease. TCRdb recomputed calls from the multiplex PCR reads with MiXCR, one row per CDR3 protein. The sample has hundreds of thousands of distinct CDR3 sequences, roughly 14% seen once. The same sample was also used in a study of T cells in Graves' hyperthyroidism and ophthalmopathy.

This specimen consisted of peripheral blood mononuclear cells (PBMCs), obtained at new diagnosis, from a patient treated with antithyroid drugs. Receptors originate from a man under 40 with Graves disease. The CDR3 runs from the conserved cysteine through the conserved F or W. The D gene is left open where the match is weak. Clone size, where shown, is once, few, many, or a class for clones that have expanded.

-	TRBV7-2	-	15	TRBJ1-3	TGTGCCAGCAGCTTACAGGGTTACTCTGGAAACACCATATATTTT	CASSLQGYSGNTIYF
-	TRBV27	-	14	TRBJ2-4	TGTGCCAGCAGTTGGGGGACACGCGACGGCATTCAGTACTTC	CASSWGTRDGIQYF
-	TRBV12-3/TRBV12-4	many	12	TRBJ2-3	TGTGCCAGCAGTTTAGACTGGATGGGGCAGTATTTT	CASSLDWMGQYF
-	TRBV7-9	many	12	TRBJ2-1	TGTGCCAGCAGCAACGGGCCGAATGAGCAGTTCTTC	CASSNGPNEQFF
-	TRBV28	many	17	TRBJ2-6	TGTGCCAGCAGTTTTTCGGTGCCTGCGGTTTATTCCAACGTCCTGACTTTC	CASSFSVPAVYSNVLTF
-	TRBV4-1	-	14	TRBJ1-5	TGCGCCAGCAGCCAAGATGGCGGGGCTCAGCCCCAGCATTTT	CASSQDGGAQPQHF
-	TRBV9	many	13	TRBJ2-2	TGTGCCAGCAGCGTAGACGACACCGGGGAGCTGTTTTTT	CASSVDDTGELFF
TRBD2	TRBV7-7	few	15	TRBJ2-2	TGTGCTAGCAGGGGAGGAGCTAGCGGGACCGGGGAGCTGTTTTTT	CASRGGASGTGELFF
-	TRBV20-1	few	14	TRBJ1-2	TGCAGTGCTAGGAGCCAACCCTCCGCGAATGGCTACACCTTC	CSARSQPSANGYTF
TRBD1	TRBV7-8	few	14	TRBJ1-1	TGTGCCAGCAGAAGAACAGGGGTATTGACTGAAGCTTTCTTT	CASRRTGVLTEAFF
TRBD2	TRBV12-3/TRBV12-4	many	15	TRBJ2-3	TGTGCCAGCAGTTTACCGGGACTAGGAACAGATACGCAGTATTTT	CASSLPGLGTDTQYF
-	TRBV9	few	12	TRBJ2-1	TGTGCCAGCAGCGTAGGCTCCAATGAGCAGTTCTTC	CASSVGSNEQFF
-	TRBV7-9	many	12	TRBJ2-7	TGTGCCAGCAGCCGGACGCAGGGAGAGGAGTACTTC	CASSRTQGEEYF
-	TRBV5-1	many	17	TRBJ1-1	TGCGCCAGCAGCCCCCGAGCGGGGGGATTCATGAACACTGAAGCTTTCTTT	CASSPRAGGFMNTEAFF
-	TRBV19	-	12	TRBJ2-7	TGTGCCAGTACCGGGAATACCTACGAGCAGTACTTC	CASTGNTYEQYF
-	TRBV7-9	many	12	TRBJ2-7	TGTGCCAGCAGCCCTTATGGGAACGAGCAGTACTTC	CASSPYGNEQYF
TRBD2	TRBV27	many	16	TRBJ2-7	TGTGCCAGCAGTTCGCGACTAGCGGGAGATCCCTACGAGCAGTACTTC	CASSSRLAGDPYEQYF
TRBD2	TRBV19	many	15	TRBJ2-7	TGTGCCAGTACCCAGACTAGCGGGAGCTCCTACGAGCAGTACTTC	CASTQTSGSSYEQYF
-	TRBV5-6	many	15	TRBJ2-3	TGTGCCAGCAGCTTGGGGAGGTCCTTCACAGATACGCAGTATTTT	CASSLGRSFTDTQYF
-	TRBV12-3/TRBV12-4	many	15	TRBJ1-5	TGTGCCAGCAGTTCCGCAGTGTATAGCAATCAGCCCCAGCATTTT	CASSSAVYSNQPQHF
-	TRBV13	-	14	TRBJ2-1	TGTGCCTCCCTTTCCCCTTGGCCTCTCAATGAGCAGTTCTTC	CASLSPWPLNEQFF
-	TRBV10-3	many	15	TRBJ2-1	TGTGCCATCAACCCACGGGGGAACTCCTACAATGAGCAGTTCTTC	CAINPRGNSYNEQFF
TRBD1	TRBV6-1	many	17	TRBJ1-1	TGTGCCAGCAGTGGACAGGGGGATCTAAGCCGGGGGACTGAAGCTTTCTTT	CASSGQGDLSRGTEAFF
-	TRBV24-1	many	16	TRBJ2-5	TGTGCCACCAGTGATTTTCCCCGGGGTAGAGTAGAGACCCAGTACTTC	CATSDFPRGRVETQYF
TRBD2	TRBV5-1	-	18	TRBJ2-1	TGCGCCAGCAGCCTGACTAGCGGGACCCTTGGGGACTACAATGAGCAGTTCTTC	CASSLTSGTLGDYNEQFF
-	TRBV7-2	-	11	TRBJ2-7	TGTGCCAGCAGCTTTGTAGGCGAGCAGTACTTC	CASSFVGEQYF
-	TRBV5-1	few	16	TRBJ1-1	TGCGCCAGCACCCTGCAAACCGGGGGGTTTAACACTGAAGCTTTCTTT	CASTLQTGGFNTEAFF
-	TRBV20-1	many	12	TRBJ2-7	TGCAGTGCCGACTCCGCGTCCTACGAGCAGTACTTC	CSADSASYEQYF
-	TRBV7-9	-	13	TRBJ2-3	TGTGCCAGCAGCTTTCCGGGTCCAGATACGCAGTATTTT	CASSFPGPDTQYF
-	TRBV10-3	few	15	TRBJ2-7	TGTGCCATCAGTGAGGGGAGCGGCGGATCCTACGAGCAGTACTTC	CAISEGSGGSYEQYF
TRBD1	TRBV12-3/TRBV12-4	many	15	TRBJ1-4	TGTGCCAGCGGCCGGGACAGTACCCTTGGAGAAAAACTGTTTTTT	CASGRDSTLGEKLFF
-	TRBV10-2	many	14	TRBJ1-4	TGCGCCAGCAGTGAGGCAGGAACTTGCGAAAAACTGTTTTTT	CASSEAGTCEKLFF
-	TRBV20-1	many	15	TRBJ2-1	TGCAGTGCTAGAGTAGACAGGATCACCTACAATGAGCAGTTCTTC	CSARVDRITYNEQFF
-	TRBV9	few	11	TRBJ1-1	TGTGCCAGCAGCCATTACACTGAAGCTTTCTTT	CASSHYTEAFF
-	TRBV14	-	14	TRBJ1-4	TGTGCCAGCAGCCAACGTGGGAGACATGAAGAACTGTTTTTT	CASSQRGRHEELFF
-	TRBV27	-	14	TRBJ2-7	TGTGCCAGCAGTTCTTTGGGTTCAACCTACGAGCAGTACTTC	CASSSLGSTYEQYF
TRBD2	TRBV5-1	many	15	TRBJ2-3	TGTGCCAGCAGTTTAGGACTAGCGGGCCCAGATACGCAGTATTTT	CASSLGLAGPDTQYF
-	TRBV9	-	15	TRBJ1-4	TGTGCCAGCAGCCCCCGGGACTCCCGAATGGAAAAACTGTTTTTT	CASSPRDSRMEKLFF
TRBD1	TRBV7-9	-	15	TRBJ2-5	TGTGCCAGCAGCTTGCTCGGACAGGGGGATGAGACCCAGTACTTC	CASSLLGQGDETQYF
-	TRBV2	-	15	TRBJ2-1	-	CASSTSTGRYNEQFF
-	TRBV2	-	17	TRBJ2-4	TGTGCCAGCAGTGTCCCTAGCGAGGACCGAGCCAAAAACATTCAGTACTTC	CASSVPSEDRAKNIQYF
TRBD2	TRBV20-1	many	17	TRBJ2-3	TGCAGTGCTAGAGGCCGGACTAGCGGGAGAACGACAGATACGCAGTATTTT	CSARGRTSGRTTDTQYF
TRBD2	TRBV29-1	many	14	TRBJ2-7	TGCAGCGTTCGGACTAGCGGGAGCCCCGGCGAGCAGTACTTC	CSVRTSGSPGEQYF
TRBD1	TRBV24-1	-	19	TRBJ2-6	TGTGCCACCAGTGAGACAGGGGCTCCCCTCCCCGATCAGGCCAACGTCCTGACTTTC	CATSETGAPLPDQANVLTF
-	TRBV5-1	many	15	TRBJ2-1	TGCGCCAGCAGCCCATCTCCGGGAGTTAGAAATGAGCAGTTCTTC	CASSPSPGVRNEQFF
TRBD1	TRBV4-1	-	19	TRBJ1-5	TGCGCCAGCAGCCAAGACCCCGGGACAGGGGAACGCAGGGGGCAGCCCCAGCATTTT	CASSQDPGTGERRGQPQHF
-	TRBV29-1	many	11	TRBJ1-1	TGCAGCGTTCCAGACCGATTACGGACTTTCTTT	CSVPDRLRTFF